Following are 15 T cell receptor beta chains from one sample sequenced in a study of a mutant IDH1 vaccine in newly diagnosed glioma. Data came from immunoSEQ multiplex PCR; TCRdb stores just in-frame clones and leaves some out. The data show some 60,000 clones, with more than 80% seen just once and 3% to 4% held by the top ten. Described time point: week 11, during vaccination. A single vaccine dose contained 300 ug of mutant IDH1 20-mer peptide, and topical imiquimod was used with it. No antigens are known for them. The input for sequencing was PBMCs, taken from a glioma patient whose treatment included an IDH1 peptide vaccine. These receptors all come from a man younger than 45 with glioma.

This sequence joins TRBV27 and TRBJ1-4; unclear D gene. Germline V gene data show CDR1 as MNHEY and CDR2 as SMNVEV (reference sequence). Trimming stripped 6 bases from V and 8 bases from J, with 16 bases between. This CDR3 comprises 14 residues. CDR3 sequence reads: CASRAGLYGEKLFF. The CDR3 nucleotides read TGTGCCAGCAGGGCAGGTCTTTACGGGGAAAAACTGTTTTTT. The entire variable domain, with the rest obtained from reference TRBV27 and TRBJ1-4, is as follows: EAQVTQNPRYLITVTGKKLTVTCSQNMNHEYMSWYRQDPGLGLRQIYYSMNVEVTDKGDVPEGYKVSRKEKRNFPLILESPSPNQTSLYFCASRAGLYGEKLFFGSGTQLSVL.

The table lists this clone with a count of one. The V gene is TRBV28, the J gene TRBJ2-3; 8 bases are shared with TRBD1. Trimming cost V 6 bases and J 2 bases; bases outside gene matches: 7. The germline CDR1 and CDR2 sequences are MDHEN and SYDVKM. The CDR3 runs 15 residues. As DNA, the CDR3 is TGTGCCAGCAGGCCTAGACAGGGGCTCACAGATACGCAGTATTTT. Its protein is CASRPRQGLTDTQYF.

This chain uses TRBV28 with TRBJ1-2; TRBD1 aligns across 7 bases. CDR1 is MDHEN and CDR2 is SYDVKM in the germline V gene. J lost 8 bases, V lost 5 bases, and 11 bases had no gene match. The CDR3 runs 14 residues. Written as DNA, the CDR3 is TGTGCCAGCAGTATACCACAGGGGCGCCAGGGCTACACCTTC. Translation gives CASSIPQGRQGYTF.

The chain couples TRBV5-4 to TRBJ1-5; D is possibly TRBD1 (5 bases). V dropped 2 bases and J dropped 5 bases, with 8 bases sitting between them. The V gene's germline CDR1 is SGHNT and CDR2 YYREEE (reference sequence). This CDR3 spans 13 amino acids. Written as DNA, the CDR3 is TGTGCCAGCAGCTTTGACAGAGATCAGCCCCAGCATTTT. Translated: CASSFDRDQPQHF. The whole variable domain, remainder taken from reference TRBV5-4 and TRBJ1-5, is ETGVTQSPTHLIKTRGQQVTLRCSSQSGHNTVSWYQQALGQGPQFIFQYYREEENGRGNFPPRFSGLQFPNYSSELNVNALELDDSALYLCASSFDRDQPQHFGDGTRLSIL.

The chain has TRBV28 and TRBJ1-1, with D maybe TRBD1 (5 bases). This CDR3 is built from 13 residues. Germline CDR1 is MDHEN and CDR2 is SYDVKM. The ends were cut back, 2 bases at V and 5 bases at J, with 9 bases in the middle. The CDR3 DNA reads as TGTGCCAGCAGTTTAGTTGAGGGGACTGAAGCTTTCTTT. Protein: CASSLVEGTEAFF.

The chain employs TRBV11-2 and TRBJ2-7; 7 bases match TRBD2. Losses at the gene ends were 1 base for V and 3 bases for J; bases not matched to a gene: 12. This CDR3 contains 17 residues. Germline CDR1 and CDR2: SGHAT and FQNNGV. CDR3 coding DNA: TGTGCCAGCAGCTTAGGTGGTTATACTAGCGCATACTACGAGCAGTACTTC. It encodes CASSLGGYTSAYYEQYF.

This clone is a singleton in its sample. The chain combines TRBV4-1 with TRBJ2-5; 9 nucleotides align to TRBD1. After removal of 2 bases from V and 0 bases from J, the junction contained 4 bases not matched to a gene. CDR1 is MGHRA, CDR2 YSYEKL, per germline. The CDR3 totals 16 residues. The chain's CDR3 is CASSQTGTGYQETQYF. CDR3 DNA: TGCGCCAGCAGCCAAACCGGGACAGGGTACCAAGAGACCCAGTACTTC.

The chain joins TRBV7-2 to TRBJ1-1; unclear D gene. Germline V gene sequence: CDR1 SGHTA, CDR2 FQGNSA. Trimming shortened V by 5 bases and J by 8 bases, and 15 bases separated the two germline ends. The CDR3 covers 13 residues. The CDR3 spells CASSQGGSSEAFF. The CDR3 DNA sequence: TGTGCCAGCAGCCAAGGCGGGTCCTCCGAAGCTTTCTTT.

The chain joins TRBV19 to TRBJ2-3, with 10 bases matching TRBD2. This CDR3 has 16 residues. The junction had 7 bases not matched to a gene; V was cut back by 5 bases and J by 2 bases. Germline CDR1 reads LNHDA; CDR2 reads SQIVND (reference sequence). CDR3 sequence (DNA): TGTGCCAGTAGTTCTTCTAGCGGGGGATACACAGATACGCAGTATTTT. Translated, it gives CASSSSSGGYTDTQYF.

The chain employs TRBV9 and TRBJ2-5; 11 bases are a match to TRBD2. After removal of 0 bases from V and 5 bases from J, the junction contained 6 bases not matched to a gene. CDR1 is SGDLS and CDR2 is YYNGEE in the germline V gene. CDR3 length: 16 residues. The CDR3 protein is CASSVGLAGGLETQYF. The CDR3, as DNA: TGTGCCAGCAGCGTAGGATTAGCGGGGGGGCTGGAGACCCAGTACTTC.

The chain carries TRBV7-8 and TRBJ2-5, with unresolved D. From germline, CDR1 is SGHVS and CDR2 FQNEAQ. Deletions cut 2 bases from V and 2 bases from J, with 9 bases between. CDR3 length equals 14 residues. Here the CDR3 reads CASSLRRYQETQYF. DNA for the CDR3: TGTGCCAGCAGCTTACGCAGGTATCAAGAGACCCAGTACTTC.

The chain combines TRBV5-8 with TRBJ2-3, with D possibly called TRBD1 or TRBD2 (5 bases each). Trimming removed 5 bases at V and 0 bases at J, with 10 bases between. The CDR3 sequence is 14 residues long. CDR1 is SGHTS and CDR2 is YDEGEE in the germline V gene. CDR3 nucleotide sequence: TGTGCCAGCAGACTAGGGGTTAGCACAGATACGCAGTATTTT. This encodes CASRLGVSTDTQYF.

The chain carries TRBV7-2 and TRBJ2-1; no definite D call. The CDR3 is 17 amino acids. V dropped 2 bases and J dropped 0 bases, with 14 bases sitting between them. Looked up from germline, CDR1 is SGHTA and CDR2 is FQGNSA. This CDR3 reads CASSLSVLLYSYNEQFF. CDR3 DNA sequence: TGTGCCAGCAGCTTATCCGTGTTGTTATACTCCTACAATGAGCAGTTCTTC.

A word on this clone: Relative to the germline gene, one junction end is altered; a read error may explain this. The chain couples TRBV10-2 to TRBJ2-7; 8 bases map to TRBD1. This CDR3 has 11 residues. Per the germline V gene, CDR1 is WSHSY and CDR2 is SAAADI. CDR3 sequence reads: CAARDRLWVDF. CDR3 sequence (DNA): TGCGCAGCTCGGGACAGGCTGTGGGTGGACTTC.

The chain recombines TRBV27 with TRBJ2-7; no definite D call. The germline V gene encodes CDR1 MNHEY and CDR2 SMNVEV (reference sequence). Trimming cost V 2 bases and J 0 bases, with 11 bases left between them. The CDR3 runs to 15 residues. The CDR3 DNA sequence: TGTGCCAGCAGTTTAGATGGGATAAACTCCTACGAGCAGTACTTC. Its protein product is CASSLDGINSYEQYF.